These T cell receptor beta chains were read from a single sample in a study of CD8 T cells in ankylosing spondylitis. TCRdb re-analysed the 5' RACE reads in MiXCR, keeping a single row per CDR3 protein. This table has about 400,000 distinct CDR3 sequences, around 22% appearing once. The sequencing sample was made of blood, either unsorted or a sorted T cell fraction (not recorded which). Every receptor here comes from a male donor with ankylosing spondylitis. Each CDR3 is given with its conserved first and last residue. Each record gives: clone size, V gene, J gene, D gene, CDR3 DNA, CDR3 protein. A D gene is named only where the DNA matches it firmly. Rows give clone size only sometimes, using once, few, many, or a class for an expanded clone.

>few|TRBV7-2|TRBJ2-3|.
TGTGCCAGCAGCTTCTCCAACTTTGACGGGAACCGGTATACGCAGTATTTT
CASSFSNFDGNRYTQYF
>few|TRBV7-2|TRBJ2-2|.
TGTGCCAGCAGCTTAGCTTTCGACACCGGGGAGCTGTTTTTT
CASSLAFDTGELFF
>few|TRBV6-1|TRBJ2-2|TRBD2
TGTGCCAGCAGCCCCCGGACTAGGGAGATCGGGGAGCTGTTTTTT
CASSPRTREIGELFF
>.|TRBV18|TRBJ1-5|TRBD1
TGTGCCAGCTCACTTTACGGACAGGATAGCAATCAGCCCCAGCATTTT
CASSLYGQDSNQPQHF
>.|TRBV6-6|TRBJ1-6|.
TGTGCCAGCAGCCCCCCCGGGGATTCACCCCTCCACTTT
CASSPPGDSPLHF
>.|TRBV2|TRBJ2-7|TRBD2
TGTGCCAGCGGTACCGGGACTAGCGGGTACGAGCAGTACTTC
CASGTGTSGYEQYF
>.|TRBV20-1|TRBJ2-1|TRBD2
TGCAGTGCTCCAGAAGTAAGCGGGAACCGAGCCTACAATGAGCAGTTCTTC
CSAPEVSGNRAYNEQFF
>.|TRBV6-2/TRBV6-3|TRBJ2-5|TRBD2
TGTGCCAGCAGCCGGGGACTAGCGGGACCCCAAGAGACCCAGTACTTC
CASSRGLAGPQETQYF
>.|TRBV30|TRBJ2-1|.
TGTGCCTGGAGTGTTTCGTGGGAGCCTCACAATGAGCAGTTCTTC
CAWSVSWEPHNEQFF
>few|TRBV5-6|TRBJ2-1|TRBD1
TGTGCCAGCGGGACGACAGGGCCCTACTACAATGAGCAGTTCTTC
CASGTTGPYYNEQFF
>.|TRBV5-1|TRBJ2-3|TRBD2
TGCGCCAGCAGCTTGAGGAGCGGGAGGGCCTCAGATACGCAGTATTTT
CASSLRSGRASDTQYF
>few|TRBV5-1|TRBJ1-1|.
TGCGCCAGCAGCTTGGTTGCAGGGAGGGAAGCTTTCTTT
CASSLVAGREAFF
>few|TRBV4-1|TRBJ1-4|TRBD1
TGCGCCAGCAGCCAATATAGGACAGGGAGGGAAAAACTGTTTTTT
CASSQYRTGREKLFF
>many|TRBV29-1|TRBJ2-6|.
TGCAGCGCGGTCGACGGTACTCTTGGGGCCAACGTCCTGACTTTC
CSAVDGTLGANVLTF
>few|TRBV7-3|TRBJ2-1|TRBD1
TGTGCCAGCAGCCCTACAGGGGTTAAAGTATACAATGAGCAGTTCTTC
CASSPTGVKVYNEQFF
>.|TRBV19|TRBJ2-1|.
TGTGCCAGTAGTATAAGCTCCTACAATGAGCAGTTCTTC
CASSISSYNEQFF
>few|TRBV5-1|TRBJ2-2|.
TGCGCCAGCAGGAAGCGCCAGTCCACCGGGGAGCTGTTTTTT
CASRKRQSTGELFF
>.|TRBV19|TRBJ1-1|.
TGTGCCAGTACCCAGACAAGCATGAACACTGAAGCTTTCTTT
CASTQTSMNTEAFF
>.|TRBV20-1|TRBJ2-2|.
TGCAGTGCTCAGGCGAGGGCGAACACCGGGGAGCTGTTTTTT
CSAQARANTGELFF
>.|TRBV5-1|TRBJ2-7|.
TGCGCCAGCAGCCCTTCAAGGGGCGAGCAGTACTTC
CASSPSRGEQYF
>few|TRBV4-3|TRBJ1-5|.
TGCGCCAGCAGCCAAGATCGGAGGGGCCGGCAGCCCCAGCATTTT
CASSQDRRGRQPQHF